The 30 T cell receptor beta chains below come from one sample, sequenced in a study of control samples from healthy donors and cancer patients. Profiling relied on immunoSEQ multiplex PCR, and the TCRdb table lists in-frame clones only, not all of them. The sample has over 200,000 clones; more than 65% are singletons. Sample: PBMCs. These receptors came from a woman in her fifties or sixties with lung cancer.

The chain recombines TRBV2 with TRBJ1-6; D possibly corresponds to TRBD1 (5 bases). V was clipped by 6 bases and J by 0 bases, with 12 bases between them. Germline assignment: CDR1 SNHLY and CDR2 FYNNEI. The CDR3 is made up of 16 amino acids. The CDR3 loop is CASRVAGSSYNSPLHF. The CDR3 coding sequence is TGTGCCAGCAGGGTTGCAGGGAGCTCCTATAATTCACCCCTCCACTTT.

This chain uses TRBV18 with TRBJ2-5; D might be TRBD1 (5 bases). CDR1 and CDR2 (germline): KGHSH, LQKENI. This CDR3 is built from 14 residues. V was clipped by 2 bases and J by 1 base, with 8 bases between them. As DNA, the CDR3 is TGTGCCAGCTCACCATCCCAGGGCCAAGAGACCCAGTACTTC. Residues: CASSPSQGQETQYF.

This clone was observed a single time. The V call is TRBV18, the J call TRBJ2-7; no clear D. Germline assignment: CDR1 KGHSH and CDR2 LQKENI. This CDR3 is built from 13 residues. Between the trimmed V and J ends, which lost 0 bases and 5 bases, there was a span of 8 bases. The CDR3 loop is CASSPPIGDEQYF. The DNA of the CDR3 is TGTGCCAGCTCACCACCGATTGGAGACGAGCAGTACTTC.

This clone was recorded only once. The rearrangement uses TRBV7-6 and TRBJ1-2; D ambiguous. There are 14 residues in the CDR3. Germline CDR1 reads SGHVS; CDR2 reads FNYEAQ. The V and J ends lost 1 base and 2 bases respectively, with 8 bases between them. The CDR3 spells CASSLGRRNYGYTF. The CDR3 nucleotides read TGTGCCAGCAGCTTAGGGCGGAGAAACTATGGCTACACCTTC.

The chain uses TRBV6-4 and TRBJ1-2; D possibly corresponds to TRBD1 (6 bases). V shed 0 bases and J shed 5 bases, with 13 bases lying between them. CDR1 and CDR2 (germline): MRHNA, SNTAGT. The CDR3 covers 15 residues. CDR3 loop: CASSDSGRGRYGYTF. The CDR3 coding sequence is TGTGCCAGCAGTGACTCCGGCAGGGGTCGGTATGGCTACACCTTC.

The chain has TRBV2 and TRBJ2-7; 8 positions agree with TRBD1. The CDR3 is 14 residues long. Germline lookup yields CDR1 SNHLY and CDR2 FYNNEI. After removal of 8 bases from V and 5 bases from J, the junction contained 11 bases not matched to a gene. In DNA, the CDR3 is TGTGCCAGCTACACCCGACAGGGGAAGAACGAGCAGTACTTC. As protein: CASYTRQGKNEQYF.

The CDR3 region is CATSEHLTSGYTDTQYF. CDR3 DNA: TGTGCCACCAGTGAACACCTGACTAGCGGCTACACAGATACGCAGTATTTT. The J gene is TRBJ2-3, the V gene TRBV24-1; 9 bases align to TRBD2. There are 17 residues in the CDR3. Germline CDR1 is KGHDR and CDR2 is SFDVKD. Unmatched junction bases numbered 9, after V lost 4 bases and J lost 2 bases.

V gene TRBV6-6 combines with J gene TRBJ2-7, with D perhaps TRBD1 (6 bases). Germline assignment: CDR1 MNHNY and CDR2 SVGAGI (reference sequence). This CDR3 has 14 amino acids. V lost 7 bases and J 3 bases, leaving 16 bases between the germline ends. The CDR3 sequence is CASNDGQGSYEQYF. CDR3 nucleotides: TGTGCCAGCAACGACGGGCAGGGGAGCTACGAGCAGTACTTC.

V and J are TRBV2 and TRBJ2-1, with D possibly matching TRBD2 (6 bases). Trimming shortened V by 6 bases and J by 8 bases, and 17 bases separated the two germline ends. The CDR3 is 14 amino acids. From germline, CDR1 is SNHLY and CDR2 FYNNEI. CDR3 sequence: CASRGDSASHEQFF. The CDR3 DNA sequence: TGTGCCAGCAGGGGGGACTCCGCGAGCCATGAGCAGTTCTTC.

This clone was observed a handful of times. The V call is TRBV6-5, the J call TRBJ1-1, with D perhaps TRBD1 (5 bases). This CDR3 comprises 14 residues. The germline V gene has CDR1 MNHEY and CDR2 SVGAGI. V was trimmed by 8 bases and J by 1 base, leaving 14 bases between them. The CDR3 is CASWQGFSNTEAFF. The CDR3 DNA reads TGTGCCAGCTGGCAGGGATTCTCGAACACTGAAGCTTTCTTT.

The CDR3 spells CASSSNGQAEAFF. Here the CDR3 DNA reads TGTGCCAGCAGCTCCAATGGACAGGCAGAAGCTTTCTTT. The gene calls are TRBV12-3 or TRBV12-4 and TRBJ1-1; TRBD1 agrees at 7 bases. The CDR3 runs 13 residues. Trimming removed 6 bases from V and 8 bases from J; junction bases left unmatched: 9.

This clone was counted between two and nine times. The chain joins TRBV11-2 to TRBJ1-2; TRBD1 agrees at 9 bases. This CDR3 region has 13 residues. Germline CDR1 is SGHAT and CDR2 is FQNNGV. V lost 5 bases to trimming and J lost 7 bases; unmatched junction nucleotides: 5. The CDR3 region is CASSADRGGGYTF. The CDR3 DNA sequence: TGTGCCAGCAGCGCGGACAGGGGTGGTGGCTACACCTTC.

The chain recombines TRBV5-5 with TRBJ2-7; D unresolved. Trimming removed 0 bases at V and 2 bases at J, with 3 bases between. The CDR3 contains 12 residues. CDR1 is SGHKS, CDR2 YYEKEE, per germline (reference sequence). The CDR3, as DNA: TGTGCCAGCAGCTTGGTCCCCTACGAGCAGTACTTC. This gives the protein CASSLVPYEQYF.

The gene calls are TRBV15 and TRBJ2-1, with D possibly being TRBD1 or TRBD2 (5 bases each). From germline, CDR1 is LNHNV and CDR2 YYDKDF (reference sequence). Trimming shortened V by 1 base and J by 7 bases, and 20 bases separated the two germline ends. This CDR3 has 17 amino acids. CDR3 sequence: CATSRVGTGTLVNEQFF. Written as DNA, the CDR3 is TGTGCCACCAGCAGAGTTGGTACCGGGACCCTCGTAAATGAGCAGTTCTTC. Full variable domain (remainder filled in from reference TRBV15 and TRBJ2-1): DAMVIQNPRYQVTQFGKPVTLSCSQTLNHNVMYWYQQKSSQAPKLLFHYYDKDFNNEADTPDNFQSRRPNTSFCFLDIRSPGLGDTAMYLCATSRVGTGTLVNEQFFGPGTRLTVL.

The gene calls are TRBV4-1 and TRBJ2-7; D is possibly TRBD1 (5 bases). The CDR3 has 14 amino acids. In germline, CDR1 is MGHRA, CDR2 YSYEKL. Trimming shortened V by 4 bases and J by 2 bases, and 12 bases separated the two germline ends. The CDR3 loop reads CASSPQGFAYEQYF. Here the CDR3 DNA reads TGCGCCAGCAGCCCCCAGGGTTTCGCCTACGAGCAGTACTTC.

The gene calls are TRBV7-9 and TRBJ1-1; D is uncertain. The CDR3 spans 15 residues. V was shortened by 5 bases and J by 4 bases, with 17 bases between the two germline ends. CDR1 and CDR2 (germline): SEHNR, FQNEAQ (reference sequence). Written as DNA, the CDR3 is TGTGCCAGCAGCCCCCGACAATATGTGAGCACTGAAGCTTTCTTT. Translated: CASSPRQYVSTEAFF.

The CDR3 reads CASSKGGAVTLETQKYQETQYF. Here the CDR3 DNA reads TGTGCCAGCAGCAAAGGGGGGGCGGTGACACTCGAAACCCAAAAGTACCAAGAGACCCAGTACTTC. This chain uses TRBV21-1 with TRBJ2-5. TRBV21-1 is labeled a pseudogene. The CDR3 sequence is 22 residues long.

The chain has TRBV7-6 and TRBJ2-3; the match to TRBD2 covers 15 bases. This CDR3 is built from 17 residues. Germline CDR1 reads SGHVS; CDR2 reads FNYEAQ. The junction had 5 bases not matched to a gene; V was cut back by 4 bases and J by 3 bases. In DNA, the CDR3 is TGTGCCAGCAGCTCCCGGACTAGCGGGAGGGTAACAGATACGCAGTATTTT. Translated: CASSSRTSGRVTDTQYF.

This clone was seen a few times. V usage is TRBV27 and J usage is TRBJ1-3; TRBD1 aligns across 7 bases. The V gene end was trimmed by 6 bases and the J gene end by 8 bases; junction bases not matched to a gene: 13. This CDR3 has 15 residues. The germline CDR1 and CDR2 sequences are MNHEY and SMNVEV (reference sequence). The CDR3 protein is CASSPQPGQRHTIYF. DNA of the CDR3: TGTGCCAGCAGCCCCCAACCGGGACAGAGACACACCATATATTTT.

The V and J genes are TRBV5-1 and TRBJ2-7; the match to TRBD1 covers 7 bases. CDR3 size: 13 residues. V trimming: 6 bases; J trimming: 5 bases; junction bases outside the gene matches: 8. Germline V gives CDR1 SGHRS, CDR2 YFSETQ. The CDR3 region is CASNINRGDEQYF. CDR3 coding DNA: TGCGCCAGCAATATTAACAGGGGTGACGAGCAGTACTTC. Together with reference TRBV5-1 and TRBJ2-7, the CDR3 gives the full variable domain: KAGVTQTPRYLIKTRGQQVTLSCSPISGHRSVSWYQQTPGQGLQFLFEYFSETQRNKGNFPGRFSGRQFSNSRSEMNVSTLELGDSALYLCASNINRGDEQYFGPGTRLTVT.

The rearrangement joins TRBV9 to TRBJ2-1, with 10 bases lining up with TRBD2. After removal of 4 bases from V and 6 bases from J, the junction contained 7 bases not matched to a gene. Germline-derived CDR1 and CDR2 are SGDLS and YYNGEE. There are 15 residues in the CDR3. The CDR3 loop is CASSSGTSAFNEQFF. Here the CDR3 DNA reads TGTGCCAGCAGCTCCGGGACTAGCGCTTTCAATGAGCAGTTCTTC. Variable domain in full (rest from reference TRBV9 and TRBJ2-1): DSGVTQTPKHLITATGQRVTLRCSPRSGDLSVYWYQQSLDQGLQFLIQYYNGEERAKGNILERFSAQQFPDLHSELNLSSLELGDSALYFCASSSGTSAFNEQFFGPGTRLTVL.

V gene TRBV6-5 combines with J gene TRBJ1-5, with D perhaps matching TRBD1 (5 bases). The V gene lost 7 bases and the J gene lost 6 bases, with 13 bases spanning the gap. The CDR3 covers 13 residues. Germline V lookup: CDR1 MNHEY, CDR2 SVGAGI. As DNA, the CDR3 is TGTGCCAGCAACCGGGACGGGATTCAGCCCCAGCATTTT. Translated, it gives CASNRDGIQPQHF.

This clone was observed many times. CDR3 DNA sequence: TGTGCCAGCAGTTTAGGGTGGACAGGGCCGTTGGGGGGCTACACCTTC. Its protein is CASSLGWTGPLGGYTF. The chain couples TRBV28 to TRBJ1-2, with TRBD1 matching 8 bases. Germline V gene data show CDR1 as MDHEN and CDR2 as SYDVKM. CDR3 length equals 16 residues. Trimming cost V 2 bases and J 8 bases; bases outside gene matches: 13.

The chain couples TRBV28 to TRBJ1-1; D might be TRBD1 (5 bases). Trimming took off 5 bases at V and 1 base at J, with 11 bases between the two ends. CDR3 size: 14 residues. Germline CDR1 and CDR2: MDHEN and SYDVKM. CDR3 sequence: CASSPRQGNTEAFF. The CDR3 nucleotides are TGTGCCAGCAGTCCCAGGCAGGGGAACACTGAAGCTTTCTTT. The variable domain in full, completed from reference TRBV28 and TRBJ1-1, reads DVKVTQSSRYLVKRTGEKVFLECVQDMDHENMFWYRQDPGLGLRLIYFSYDVKMKEKGDIPEGYSVSREKKERFSLILESASTNQTSMYLCASSPRQGNTEAFFGQGTRLTVV.

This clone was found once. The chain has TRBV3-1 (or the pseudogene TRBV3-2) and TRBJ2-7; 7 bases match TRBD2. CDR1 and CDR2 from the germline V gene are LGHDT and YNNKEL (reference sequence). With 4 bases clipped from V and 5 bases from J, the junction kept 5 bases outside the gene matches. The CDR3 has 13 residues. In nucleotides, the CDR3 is TGTGCCAGCAGCCGATGGGAGGGAAACGAGCAGTACTTC. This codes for CASSRWEGNEQYF.

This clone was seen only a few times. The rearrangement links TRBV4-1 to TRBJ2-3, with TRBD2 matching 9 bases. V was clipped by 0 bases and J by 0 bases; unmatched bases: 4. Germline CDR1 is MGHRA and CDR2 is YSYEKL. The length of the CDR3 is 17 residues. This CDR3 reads CASSQDLAGSSTDTQYF. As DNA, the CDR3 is TGCGCCAGCAGCCAAGATCTAGCGGGGTCTAGCACAGATACGCAGTATTTT.

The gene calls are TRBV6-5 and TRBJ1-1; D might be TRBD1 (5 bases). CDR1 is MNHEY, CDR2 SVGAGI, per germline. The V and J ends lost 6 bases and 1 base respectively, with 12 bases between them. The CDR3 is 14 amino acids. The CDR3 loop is CASSLQGKNTEAFF. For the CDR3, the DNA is TGTGCCAGCAGCCTCCAGGGTAAGAACACTGAAGCTTTCTTT.

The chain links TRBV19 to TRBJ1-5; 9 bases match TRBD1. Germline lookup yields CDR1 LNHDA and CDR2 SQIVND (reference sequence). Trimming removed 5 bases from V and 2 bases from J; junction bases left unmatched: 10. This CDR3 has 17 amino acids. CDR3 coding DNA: TGTGCCAGTAGTCTCCGGGACAGGGCGTCTGGCAATCAGCCCCAGCATTTT. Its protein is CASSLRDRASGNQPQHF.

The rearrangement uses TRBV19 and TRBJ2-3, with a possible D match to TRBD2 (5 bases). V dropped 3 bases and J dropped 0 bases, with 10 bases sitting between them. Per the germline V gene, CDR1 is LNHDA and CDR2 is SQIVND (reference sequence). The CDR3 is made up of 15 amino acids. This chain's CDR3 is CASSIGAASTDTQYF. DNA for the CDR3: TGTGCCAGTAGTATCGGAGCGGCTAGCACAGATACGCAGTATTTT. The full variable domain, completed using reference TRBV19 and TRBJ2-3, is DGGITQSPKYLFRKEGQNVTLSCEQNLNHDAMYWYRQDPGQGLRLIYYSQIVNDFQKGDIAEGYSVSREKKESFPLTVTSAQKNPTAFYLCASSIGAASTDTQYFGPGTRLTVL.

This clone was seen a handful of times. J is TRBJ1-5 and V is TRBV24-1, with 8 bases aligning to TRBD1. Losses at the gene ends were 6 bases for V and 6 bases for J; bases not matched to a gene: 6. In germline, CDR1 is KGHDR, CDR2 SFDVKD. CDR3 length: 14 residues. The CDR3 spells CATSNDRGTQPQHF. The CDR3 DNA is TGTGCCACCAGTAACGACAGGGGAACTCAGCCCCAGCATTTT.